A single sample is the source of the 24 T cell receptor beta chains below, sequenced in a study of OX40 agonist ivuxolimab in advanced cancers. Libraries were prepared by immunoSEQ multiplex PCR; TCRdb keeps only in-frame clonotypes and omits some of them. The sample shows some 78,000 clones, 85% to 90% of them seen only once. Specimen: CD4+ or CD8+ T cells sorted from blood, collected in a trial of the OX40 agonist ivuxolimab. The receptors shown here come from an adult with an advanced solid tumor such as melanoma, head and neck, liver or kidney cancer.

The rearrangement uses TRBV7-2 and TRBJ1-5; D perhaps matches TRBD1 (5 bases). Germline loops: CDR1 SGHTA, CDR2 FQGNSA. This CDR3 has 15 amino acids. The V and J ends lost 5 bases and 2 bases respectively, with 13 bases between them. The CDR3: CASSPRGAGNQPQHF. CDR3 bases: TGTGCCAGCAGCCCACGAGGGGCCGGCAATCAGCCCCAGCATTTT.

This chain uses TRBV11-2 with TRBJ2-2, with a tentative D call TRBD2 (6 bases). The CDR3 has 15 residues. V was cut by 5 bases and J by 1 base, with 11 bases left in between. Germline V lookup: CDR1 SGHAT, CDR2 FQNNGV. CDR3: CASSHLGGNTGELFF. The CDR3, as DNA: TGTGCCAGCAGCCATTTGGGAGGGAACACCGGGGAGCTGTTTTTT.

The V gene is TRBV14, the J gene TRBJ1-3; TRBD1 aligns across 7 bases. From germline, CDR1 is SGHDN and CDR2 FVKESK. The V segment lost 2 bases and the J segment 8 bases; nucleotides outside the gene matches: 9. The length of the CDR3 is 15 residues. This CDR3 is CASSQTRGKAYTIYF. CDR3 bases: TGTGCCAGCAGCCAAACCAGGGGGAAGGCGTACACCATATATTTT.

The chain couples TRBV5-4 to TRBJ2-5; D may be TRBD2 (7 bases). V was cut by 3 bases and J by 4 bases, with 16 bases left in between. The CDR3 runs to 15 residues. CDR1 is SGHNT and CDR2 is YYREEE in the germline V gene (reference sequence). The CDR3 sequence is CASSSAGAGGETQYF. The DNA for the CDR3 is TGTGCCAGCAGCTCCGCGGGGGCAGGAGGAGAGACCCAGTACTTC.

The chain carries TRBV2 and TRBJ1-4; D unclear. The CDR3 runs 13 residues. Trimming took 8 bases from V and 5 from J, leaving 12 bases between them. CDR1 and CDR2 (germline): SNHLY, FYNNEI. The CDR3 loop reads CASSRGINEKLFF. As DNA, the CDR3 is TGTGCCAGCTCGAGAGGGATAAATGAAAAACTGTTTTTT.

The V call is TRBV19, the J call TRBJ2-1; 10 bases map to TRBD2. Per germline, CDR1 LNHDA and CDR2 SQIVND (reference sequence). V lost 7 bases, J lost 8 bases, and 8 bases stayed unmatched. This CDR3 contains 14 residues. The CDR3 sequence: CASNKRGGGDEQFF. The CDR3 nucleotides read TGTGCCAGTAATAAGCGGGGGGGCGGCGATGAGCAGTTCTTC.

This chain connects TRBV6-1 to TRBJ2-7; the D is unclear. Germline V gene data show CDR1 as MNHNS and CDR2 as SASEGT. The CDR3 sequence is 11 residues long. The ends were cut back, 8 bases at V and 8 bases at J, with 13 bases in the middle. DNA of the CDR3: TGTGCCAGCTCTGAGGACCTTAAGCAGTACTTC. This sequence encodes CASSEDLKQYF.

V gene TRBV23-1 combines with J gene TRBJ1-2; 11 bases map to TRBD1. TRBV23-1 falls under the ORF class, with uncertain function. The V gene end was trimmed by 4 bases and the J gene end by 8 bases; junction bases not matched to a gene: 6. The CDR3 covers 14 residues. CDR3 DNA: TGCGCCAGCAGTCTCCCGGACAGGGGGCACGGCTACACCTTC. It codes for CASSLPDRGHGYTF.

This chain uses TRBV5-1 with TRBJ1-2; TRBD1 might be the D (6 bases). CDR3 length: 16 amino acids. Trimming left V 0 bases short and J 8 bases short, with 20 bases between. Germline V lookup: CDR1 SGHRS, CDR2 YFSETQ. CDR3 sequence: CASSLAGDLLREGYTF. The CDR3 coding sequence is TGCGCCAGCAGCTTGGCAGGGGACCTCCTAAGGGAGGGCTACACCTTC.

The CDR3 loop reads CASSIGSGAGNTEAFF. The CDR3 region has the DNA TGTGCCAGTAGTATAGGCTCGGGGGCGGGGAACACTGAAGCTTTCTTT. The V call is TRBV19, the J call TRBJ1-1; weak D call: TRBD1 (6 bases). The germline V and J ends were trimmed by 1 base and 1 base, with 13 bases remaining between them. Germline loops: CDR1 LNHDA, CDR2 SQIVND (reference sequence). The CDR3 extends over 16 amino acids.

This chain connects TRBV2 to TRBJ2-7, with TRBD2 identical over 8 bases. Losses at the gene ends were 6 bases for V and 5 bases for J; bases not matched to a gene: 6. The CDR3 is made up of 13 amino acids. Per germline, CDR1 SNHLY and CDR2 FYNNEI. CDR3 in DNA: TGTGCCAGCAGCTTTTCGGGGGGGGACGAGCAGTACTTC. It specifies CASSFSGGDEQYF.

Only a few counts were recorded for this clone. This chain links TRBV19 with TRBJ1-2; D not certain. The CDR3 covers 13 residues. V was pared by 7 bases and J by 2 bases, with 11 bases between. Germline lookup yields CDR1 LNHDA and CDR2 SQIVND (reference sequence). The CDR3, as DNA: TGTGCCAGTACAAACAGACTGAACTATGGCTACACCTTC. Translation gives CASTNRLNYGYTF.

This clone was picked up one time. The V gene is TRBV29-1, the J gene TRBJ1-1, with D perhaps TRBD1 (6 bases). Trimming pared 7 bases from V and 5 bases from J, leaving 11 bases between. The CDR3 has 11 amino acids. Germline V gives CDR1 SQVTM, CDR2 ANQGSEA. The CDR3 bases are TGCAGCGCCTCCAGGGGAACTGAAGCTTTCTTT. It translates to CSASRGTEAFF.

Only one count was recorded for this clone. The chain has TRBV5-1 and TRBJ1-4; perhaps TRBD1 as D (5 bases). Germline V gives CDR1 SGHRS, CDR2 YFSETQ. The CDR3 length is 15 residues. The ends were cut back, 0 bases at V and 3 bases at J, with 9 bases in the middle. The CDR3 coding sequence is TGCGCCAGCAGCTTGGTTGGGGCCCCTAATGAAAAACTGTTTTTT. Its translation is CASSLVGAPNEKLFF.

This chain uses TRBV9 with TRBJ2-3; D possibly matches TRBD1 or TRBD2 (5 bases each). The CDR3 runs to 12 residues. The V end was cut by 3 bases, the J end by 5 bases, with 7 bases between. Germline assignment: CDR1 SGDLS and CDR2 YYNGEE. CDR3 nucleotides: TGTGCCAGCAGCGCTGGGGGAGATACGCAGTATTTT. Protein sequence: CASSAGGDTQYF.

The chain uses TRBV6-5 and TRBJ2-7; weak D call: TRBD1 (5 bases). V shed 7 bases and J shed 0 bases, with 13 bases lying between them. Germline values: CDR1 MNHEY, CDR2 SVGAGI. This CDR3 comprises 14 residues. This CDR3 is CASMGPANSYEQYF. CDR3 DNA: TGTGCCAGCATGGGGCCCGCTAACTCCTACGAGCAGTACTTC.

V gene TRBV4-1 combines with J gene TRBJ1-1; perhaps TRBD1 as D (6 bases). The CDR3 runs 14 residues. V gave up 2 bases and J gave up 4 bases, with 11 bases separating them. Germline V gene sequence: CDR1 MGHRA, CDR2 YSYEKL. The CDR3: CASSQYEGGTEAFF. The CDR3, as DNA: TGCGCCAGCAGCCAATATGAGGGGGGCACTGAAGCTTTCTTT.

The rearrangement uses TRBV9 and TRBJ1-1; 7 positions agree with TRBD1. The CDR3 runs 14 residues. After removal of 3 bases from V and 7 bases from J, the junction contained 9 bases not matched to a gene. Germline lookup yields CDR1 SGDLS and CDR2 YYNGEE. CDR3 bases: TGTGCCAGCAGCGCGTTTCCGACAGGGAATGAAGCTTTCTTT. Its protein product is CASSAFPTGNEAFF.

This CDR3 is CASSELNNQETQYF. The CDR3 DNA reads TGTGCCAGCTCCGAATTAAACAACCAAGAGACCCAGTACTTC. The chain employs TRBV9 and TRBJ2-5; D gene unclear. The ends were cut back, 7 bases at V and 0 bases at J, with 13 bases in the middle. CDR3 length: 14 amino acids. Germline V CDR1 and CDR2: SGDLS, YYNGEE.

The V gene is TRBV2, the J gene TRBJ2-5; 8 nucleotides agree with TRBD2. The J segment lost 9 bases and the V segment lost 4 bases, leaving 13 bases of the junction unmatched. CDR3 length: 15 residues. Germline V gene data show CDR1 as SNHLY and CDR2 as FYNNEI. CDR3 bases: TGTGCCAGCAGTGGGGAAAGCGGGGGCCTCGGGGCCCAGTACTTC. Translating gives CASSGESGGLGAQYF.

V is TRBV19 and J is TRBJ2-5; 10 bases line up with TRBD1. The V gene's germline CDR1 is LNHDA and CDR2 SQIVND (reference sequence). With 5 bases clipped from V and 2 bases from J, the junction kept 5 bases outside the gene matches. The CDR3 totals 15 residues. CDR3: CASSYRTGGQETQYF. The CDR3 region has the DNA TGTGCCAGTAGTTATAGGACAGGGGGTCAAGAGACCCAGTACTTC.

The chain couples TRBV5-1 to TRBJ2-7, with D unclear. CDR3 size: 13 residues. Germline V CDR1 and CDR2: SGHRS, YFSETQ. The V gene lost 0 bases and the J gene lost 5 bases, with 9 bases spanning the gap. The CDR3 loop is CASSLGRNDEQYF. The CDR3 nucleotides read TGCGCCAGCAGCTTGGGCAGGAACGACGAGCAGTACTTC.

Comment on this clone: Other DNA sequences of this sample code for an identical CDR3. V gene TRBV5-1 combines with J gene TRBJ1-1; 11 nucleotides match TRBD1. CDR3 size: 15 residues. CDR1 and CDR2 from the germline V gene are SGHRS and YFSETQ. V lost 0 bases and J lost 3; bases outside the gene matches: 1. This chain's CDR3 is CASSLVGQGDTEAFF. The CDR3 DNA reads as TGCGCCAGCAGCTTGGTGGGACAGGGGGACACTGAAGCTTTCTTT.

The chain is built from TRBV6-6 and TRBJ1-4; D remains ambiguous. The ends were cut back, 11 bases at V and 11 bases at J, with 15 bases in the middle. Germline assignment: CDR1 MNHNY and CDR2 SVGAGI (reference sequence). The CDR3 consists of 11 residues. For the CDR3, the DNA is TGTGCCGGTGGTTCCATACTCAAACTGTTTTTT. Translated: CAGGSILKLFF.